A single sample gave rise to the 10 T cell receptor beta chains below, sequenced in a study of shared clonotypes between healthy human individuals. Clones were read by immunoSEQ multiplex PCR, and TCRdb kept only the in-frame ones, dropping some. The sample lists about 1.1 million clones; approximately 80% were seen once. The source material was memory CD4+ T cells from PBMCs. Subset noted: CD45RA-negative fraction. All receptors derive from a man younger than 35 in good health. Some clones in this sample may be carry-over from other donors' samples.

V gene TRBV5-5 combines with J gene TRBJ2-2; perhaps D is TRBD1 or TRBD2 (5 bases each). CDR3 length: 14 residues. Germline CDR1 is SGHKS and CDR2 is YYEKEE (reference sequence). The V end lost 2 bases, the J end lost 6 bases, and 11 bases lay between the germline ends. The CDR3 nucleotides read TGTGCCAGCAGCTTCCCGAGGGGACCCGGGGAGCTGTTTTTT. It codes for CASSFPRGPGELFF.

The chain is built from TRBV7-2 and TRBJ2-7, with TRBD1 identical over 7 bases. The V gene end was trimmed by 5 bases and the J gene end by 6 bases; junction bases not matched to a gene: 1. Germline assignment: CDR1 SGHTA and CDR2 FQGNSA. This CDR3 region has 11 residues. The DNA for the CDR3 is TGTGCCAGCAGCCCAGGGGGCGAGCAGTACTTC. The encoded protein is CASSPGGEQYF.

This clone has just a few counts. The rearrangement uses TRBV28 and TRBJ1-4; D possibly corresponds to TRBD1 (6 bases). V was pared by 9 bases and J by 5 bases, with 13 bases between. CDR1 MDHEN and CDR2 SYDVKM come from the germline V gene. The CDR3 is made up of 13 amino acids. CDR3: CASLDRRNEKLFF. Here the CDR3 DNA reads TGTGCCAGTCTCGACAGGCGGAATGAAAAACTGTTTTTT. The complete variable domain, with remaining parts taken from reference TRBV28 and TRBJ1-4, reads DVKVTQSSRYLVKRTGEKVFLECVQDMDHENMFWYRQDPGLGLRLIYFSYDVKMKEKGDIPEGYSVSREKKERFSLILESASTNQTSMYLCASLDRRNEKLFFGSGTQLSVL.

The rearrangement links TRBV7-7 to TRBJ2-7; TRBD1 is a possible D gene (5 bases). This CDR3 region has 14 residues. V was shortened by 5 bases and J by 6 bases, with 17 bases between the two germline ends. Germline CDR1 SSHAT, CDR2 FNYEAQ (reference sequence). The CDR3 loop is CASSGSGILSEQYF. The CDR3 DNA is TGTGCCAGCAGCGGCTCAGGGATCTTAAGCGAGCAGTACTTC.

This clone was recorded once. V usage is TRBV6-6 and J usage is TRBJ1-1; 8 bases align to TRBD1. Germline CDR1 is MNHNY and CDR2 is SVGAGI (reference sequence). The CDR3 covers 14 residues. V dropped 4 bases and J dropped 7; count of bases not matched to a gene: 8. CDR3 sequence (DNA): TGTGCCAGCAGTTCAGCCGGACAGGGCCTTGAAGCTTTCTTT. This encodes CASSSAGQGLEAFF.

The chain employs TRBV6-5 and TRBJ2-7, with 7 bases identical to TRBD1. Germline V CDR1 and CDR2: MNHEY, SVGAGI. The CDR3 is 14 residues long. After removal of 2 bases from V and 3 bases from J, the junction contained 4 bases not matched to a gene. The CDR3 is CASSYGAGGYEQYF. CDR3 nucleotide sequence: TGTGCCAGCAGTTACGGGGCAGGGGGCTACGAGCAGTACTTC.

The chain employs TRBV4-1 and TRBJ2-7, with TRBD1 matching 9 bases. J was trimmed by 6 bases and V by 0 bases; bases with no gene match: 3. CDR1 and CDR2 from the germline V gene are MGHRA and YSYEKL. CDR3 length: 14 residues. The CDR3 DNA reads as TGCGCCAGCAGCCAAGAGCACAGGGGGCGCGAGCAGTACTTC. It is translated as CASSQEHRGREQYF.

The CDR3 bases are TGTGCCAGCAGCTCGACAGGGGAGAACTATGGCTACACCTTC. This gives the protein CASSSTGENYGYTF. This sequence joins TRBV28 and TRBJ1-2; 8 bases match TRBD1. Germline V gene sequence: CDR1 MDHEN, CDR2 SYDVKM. The CDR3 runs 14 residues. V was clipped by 6 bases and J by 2 bases; unmatched bases: 5.

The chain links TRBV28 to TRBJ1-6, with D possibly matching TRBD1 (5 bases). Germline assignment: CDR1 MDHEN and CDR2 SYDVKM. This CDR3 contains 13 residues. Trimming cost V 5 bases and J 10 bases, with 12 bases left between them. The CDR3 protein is CASSPTRDSPLHF. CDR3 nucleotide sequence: TGTGCCAGCAGTCCGACGAGGGACTCACCCCTCCACTTT.

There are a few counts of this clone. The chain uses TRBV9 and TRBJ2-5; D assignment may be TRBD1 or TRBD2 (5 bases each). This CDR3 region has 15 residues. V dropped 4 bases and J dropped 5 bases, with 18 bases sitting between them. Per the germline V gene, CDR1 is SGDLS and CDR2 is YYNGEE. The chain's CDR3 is CASSPSGYGTETQYF. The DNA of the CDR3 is TGTGCCAGCAGCCCCTCAGGGTATGGGACCGAGACCCAGTACTTC.